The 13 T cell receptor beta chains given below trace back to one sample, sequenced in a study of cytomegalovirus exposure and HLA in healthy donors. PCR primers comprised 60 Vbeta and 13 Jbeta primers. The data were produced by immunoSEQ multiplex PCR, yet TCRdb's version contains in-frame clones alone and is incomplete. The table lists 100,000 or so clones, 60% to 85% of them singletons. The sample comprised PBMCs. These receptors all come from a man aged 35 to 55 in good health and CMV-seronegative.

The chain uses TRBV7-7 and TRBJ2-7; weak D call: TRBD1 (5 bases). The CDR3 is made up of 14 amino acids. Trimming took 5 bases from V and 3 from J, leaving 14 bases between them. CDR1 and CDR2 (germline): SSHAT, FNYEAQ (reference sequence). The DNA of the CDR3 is TGTGCCAGCAGCCCCGAGGTTGGACACTACGAGCAGTACTTC. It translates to CASSPEVGHYEQYF.

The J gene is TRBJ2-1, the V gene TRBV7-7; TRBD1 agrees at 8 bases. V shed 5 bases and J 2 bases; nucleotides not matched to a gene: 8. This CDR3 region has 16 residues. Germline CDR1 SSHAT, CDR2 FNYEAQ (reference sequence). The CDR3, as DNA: TGTGCCAGCAGCCCAGGTCGGGACAGGCCCTACAATGAGCAGTTCTTC. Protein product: CASSPGRDRPYNEQFF. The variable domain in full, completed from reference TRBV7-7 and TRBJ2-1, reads GAGVSQSPRYKVTKRGQDVTLRCDPISSHATLYWYQQALGQGPEFLTYFNYEAQPDKSGLPSDRFSAERPEGSISTLTIQRTEQRDSAMYRCASSPGRDRPYNEQFFGPGTRLTVL.

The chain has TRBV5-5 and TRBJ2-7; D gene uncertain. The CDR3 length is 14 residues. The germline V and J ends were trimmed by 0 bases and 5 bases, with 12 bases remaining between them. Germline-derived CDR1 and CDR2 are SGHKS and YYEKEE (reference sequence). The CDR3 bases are TGTGCCAGCAGCTTGGCCAGGTCACGGAACGAGCAGTACTTC. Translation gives CASSLARSRNEQYF.

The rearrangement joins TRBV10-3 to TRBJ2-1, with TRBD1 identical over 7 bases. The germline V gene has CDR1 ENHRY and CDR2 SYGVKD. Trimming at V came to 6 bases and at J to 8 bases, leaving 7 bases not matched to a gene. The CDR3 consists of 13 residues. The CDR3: CAISPGGNHEQFF. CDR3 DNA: TGTGCCATCAGCCCAGGGGGAAACCATGAGCAGTTCTTC.

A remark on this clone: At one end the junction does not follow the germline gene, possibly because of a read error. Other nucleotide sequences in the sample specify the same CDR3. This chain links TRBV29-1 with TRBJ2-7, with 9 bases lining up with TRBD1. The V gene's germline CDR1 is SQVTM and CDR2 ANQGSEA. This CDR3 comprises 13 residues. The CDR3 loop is CSVEGQGTYEQYF. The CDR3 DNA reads TGCAGCGTAGAAGGACAGGGGACCTACGAGCAGTACTTC.

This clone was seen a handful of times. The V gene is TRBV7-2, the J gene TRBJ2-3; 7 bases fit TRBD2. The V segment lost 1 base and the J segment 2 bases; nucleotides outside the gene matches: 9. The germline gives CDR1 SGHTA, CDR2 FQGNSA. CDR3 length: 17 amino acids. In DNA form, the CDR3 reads TGTGCCAGCAGCTTAGGTCCCAGCGGGGCCCACACAGATACGCAGTATTTT. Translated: CASSLGPSGAHTDTQYF.

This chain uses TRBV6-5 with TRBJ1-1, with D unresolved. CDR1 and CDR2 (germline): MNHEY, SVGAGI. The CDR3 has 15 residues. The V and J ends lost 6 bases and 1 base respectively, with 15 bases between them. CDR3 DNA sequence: TGTGCCAGCAGAACTATTTTTCTGAGGAACACTGAAGCTTTCTTT. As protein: CASRTIFLRNTEAFF.

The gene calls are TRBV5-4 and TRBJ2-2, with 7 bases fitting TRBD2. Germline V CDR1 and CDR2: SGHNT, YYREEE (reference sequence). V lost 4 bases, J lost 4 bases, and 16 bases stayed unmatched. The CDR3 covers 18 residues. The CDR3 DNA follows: TGTGCCAGCAGCCCGGGTGGGGGAGGGGATTTCGTCACCGGGGAGCTGTTTTTT. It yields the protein CASSPGGGGDFVTGELFF.

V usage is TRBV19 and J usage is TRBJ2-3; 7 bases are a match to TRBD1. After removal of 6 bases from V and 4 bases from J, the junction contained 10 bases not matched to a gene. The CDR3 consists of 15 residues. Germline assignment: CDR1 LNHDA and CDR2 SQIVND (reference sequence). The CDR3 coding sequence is TGTGCCAGTAGCAACCAACAGGGGTGGGCAGATACGCAGTATTTT. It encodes CASSNQQGWADTQYF.

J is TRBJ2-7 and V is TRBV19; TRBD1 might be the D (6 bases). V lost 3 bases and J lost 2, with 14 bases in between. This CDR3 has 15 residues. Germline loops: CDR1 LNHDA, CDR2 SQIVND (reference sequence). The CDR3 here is CASSISQGSTYEQYF. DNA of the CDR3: TGTGCCAGTAGTATTTCACAGGGATCGACCTACGAGCAGTACTTC. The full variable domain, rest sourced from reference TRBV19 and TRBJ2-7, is DGGITQSPKYLFRKEGQNVTLSCEQNLNHDAMYWYRQDPGQGLRLIYYSQIVNDFQKGDIAEGYSVSREKKESFPLTVTSAQKNPTAFYLCASSISQGSTYEQYFGPGTRLTVT.

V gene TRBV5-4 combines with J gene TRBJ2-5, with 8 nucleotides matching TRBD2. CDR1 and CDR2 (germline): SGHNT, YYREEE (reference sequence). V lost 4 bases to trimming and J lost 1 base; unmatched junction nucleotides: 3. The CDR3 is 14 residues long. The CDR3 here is CASSAGGIQETQYF. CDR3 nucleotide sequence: TGTGCCAGCAGCGCGGGGGGTATCCAAGAGACCCAGTACTTC.

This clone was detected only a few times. Written as DNA, the CDR3 is TGTGCCAGCAGCTTCATGGGTACTAGGGAAACCGGGGAGCTGTTTTTT. Its protein is CASSFMGTRETGELFF. The chain is built from TRBV7-9 and TRBJ2-2, with D possibly TRBD2 on 5 matching bases. This CDR3 has 16 amino acids. The V and J ends lost 3 bases and 5 bases respectively, with 16 bases between them. The germline V gene encodes CDR1 SEHNR and CDR2 FQNEAQ (reference sequence).

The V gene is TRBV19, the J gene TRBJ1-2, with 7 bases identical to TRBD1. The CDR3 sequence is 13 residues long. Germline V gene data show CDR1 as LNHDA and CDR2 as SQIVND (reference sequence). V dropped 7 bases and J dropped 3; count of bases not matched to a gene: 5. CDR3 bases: TGTGCCAGTATGACAGGGCCCTACTATGGCTACACCTTC. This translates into CASMTGPYYGYTF.